This passage covers 21 T cell receptor beta chains from one sample sequenced in a study of blood T cells in healthy people across ages. A second PCR of roughly 7 to 11 cycles used a sample-barcoded 5' primer and a J-beta primer mix. TCRdb re-called the 5' RACE reads through MiXCR, storing one row per CDR3 protein. The sample records roughly 560,000 distinct CDR3 sequences, around 24% being singletons. This sample was also put to use in a study of T cells of mothers and their children.

Sequencing input: blood. The origin of the receptors is a boy aged 10-17 years in good health.

The chain has TRBV7-9 and TRBJ2-1; D is possibly TRBD1 or TRBD2 (5 bases each). V was cut by 3 bases and J by 14 bases, with 11 bases left in between. CDR3 length equals 11 residues. Germline loops: CDR1 SEHNR, CDR2 FQNEAQ (reference sequence). The CDR3 bases are TGTGCCAGCAGCTTGGACACGGAGGAGTTCTTC. Amino acid sequence: CASSLDTEEFF.

This chain uses TRBV14 with TRBJ2-1; 8 bases match TRBD2. The CDR3 totals 15 residues. Germline CDR1 and CDR2: SGHDN and FVKESK. J lost 7 bases, V lost 6 bases, and 11 bases had no gene match. This chain's CDR3 is CASRGERESENEQFF. CDR3 sequence (DNA): TGTGCCAGCAGGGGGGAGCGGGAGTCGGAAAATGAGCAGTTCTTC.

V gene TRBV5-1 combines with J gene TRBJ2-6; possible D gene TRBD2, 6 bases. V lost 0 bases and J lost 2, with 9 bases in between. The germline CDR1 and CDR2 sequences are SGHRS and YFSETQ. This CDR3 contains 16 residues. CDR3 loop: CASSLVEGAGANVLTF. In nucleotides, the CDR3 is TGCGCCAGCAGCTTGGTGGAGGGTGCTGGGGCCAACGTCCTGACTTTC.

The V call is TRBV15, the J call TRBJ2-5; 7 nucleotides agree with TRBD1. The V and J ends lost 0 bases and 4 bases, in that order; junction bases with no gene match: 8. The CDR3 has 16 amino acids. Germline V gene lookup returns CDR1 LNHNV and CDR2 YYDKDF (reference sequence). CDR3 loop: CATSREVHRGAETQYF. For the CDR3, the DNA is TGTGCCACCAGCAGAGAAGTCCACAGGGGCGCAGAGACCCAGTACTTC.

Only a few counts were recorded for this clonotype. The chain recombines TRBV6-5 with TRBJ2-7; a weak D match, TRBD2 (6 bases). V dropped 6 bases and J dropped 3 bases, with 18 bases sitting between them. CDR3 size: 15 residues. The germline gives CDR1 MNHEY, CDR2 SVGAGI. The chain's CDR3 is CASRGGSSTNYEQYF. DNA of the CDR3: TGTGCCAGCAGGGGAGGCAGCTCAACTAACTACGAGCAGTACTTC.

The rearrangement uses TRBV19 and TRBJ2-5; TRBD1 agrees at 8 bases. The germline V gene encodes CDR1 LNHDA and CDR2 SQIVND (reference sequence). V shed 10 bases, J shed 11 bases, and the junction held 18 bases outside the gene matches. The CDR3 spans 14 residues. The CDR3 here is CATTRDRSNLEQYF. CDR3 sequence (DNA): TGTGCCACGACCAGGGACAGGTCAAACTTGGAGCAGTACTTC.

Remarks on this clonotype: At one boundary the junction diverges from the germline segment, which might be a read error. The chain employs TRBV28 and TRBJ2-4; 7 positions agree with TRBD1. The CDR3 is 17 amino acids. CDR1 is MDHEN and CDR2 is SYDVKM in the germline V gene. CDR3 region: CASSLTGQEVAKNTQYF. DNA for the CDR3: TGTGCCAGCAGTTTAACCGGACAGGAAGTAGCCAAAAACACTCAGTACTTC.

This clonotype appeared a few times. In DNA form, the CDR3 reads TGTGCCAGCAACCTCCTACTAGCGGGGCAATACAATGAGCAGTTCTTC. The encoded protein is CASNLLLAGQYNEQFF. This chain links TRBV7-2 with TRBJ2-1; 10 nucleotides align to TRBD2. V trimming: 7 bases; J trimming: 4 bases; junction bases outside the gene matches: 10. CDR3 length: 16 residues. Germline lookup yields CDR1 SGHTA and CDR2 FQGNSA.

The chain couples TRBV3-1 to TRBJ2-3; possible D gene TRBD1, 6 bases. V lost 1 base and J 3 bases, leaving 14 bases between the germline ends. Germline lookup yields CDR1 LGHDT and CDR2 YNNKEL (reference sequence). The CDR3 runs to 16 residues. CDR3 amino acids: CASSQGEGGWTDTQYF. The CDR3 bases are TGTGCCAGCAGCCAAGGCGAAGGGGGTTGGACAGATACGCAGTATTTT.

This clonotype was observed many times. The rearrangement links TRBV29-1 to TRBJ1-4, with a tentative D call TRBD1 (5 bases). The CDR3 extends over 12 amino acids. Trimming removed 4 bases at V and 8 bases at J, with 11 bases between. Per the germline V gene, CDR1 is SQVTM and CDR2 is ANQGSEA. The CDR3 bases are TGCAGCGTTGTCGGGGACCGGGAAAAACTGTTTTTT. Translation: CSVVGDREKLFF.

This chain uses TRBV14 with TRBJ2-3; TRBD1 matches 9 bases. J lost 4 bases, V lost 3 bases, and 8 bases had no gene match. Germline CDR1 reads SGHDN; CDR2 reads FVKESK. This CDR3 is built from 16 residues. CDR3 residues: CASSQNTGGYADTQYF. DNA of the CDR3: TGTGCCAGCAGCCAGAATACAGGGGGCTATGCAGATACGCAGTATTTT.

The chain has TRBV5-1 and TRBJ2-1; 9 nucleotides match TRBD1. There are 15 residues in the CDR3. V gave up 5 bases and J gave up 8 bases; unmatched junction bases: 11. CDR1 and CDR2 (germline): SGHRS, YFSETQ. DNA of the CDR3: TGCGCCAGCAGGCCCGGGACAGGGATAAACGATGAGCAGTTCTTC. Protein product: CASRPGTGINDEQFF.

The CDR3 loop is CASSEGDNSPLHF. The CDR3 DNA reads as TGTGCCAGCAGTGAAGGGGACAATTCACCCCTCCACTTT. This chain joins TRBV25-1 and TRBJ1-6, with D maybe TRBD1 (5 bases). Germline V gene lookup returns CDR1 MGHDK and CDR2 SYGVNS. Trimming took 2 bases from V and 7 from J, leaving 6 bases between them. The CDR3 has 13 amino acids.

This clonotype was counted a few times. The V call is TRBV7-8, the J call TRBJ2-5, with D unresolved. The DNA end is more similar to TRBJ2-1, so the J call may be wrong. Germline V gives CDR1 SGHVS, CDR2 FQNEAQ. The CDR3 loop spans 17 amino acids. CDR3 amino acids: CASSLLPIVKSTNEQFF. In DNA form, the CDR3 reads TGTGCCAGCAGCTTATTGCCTATAGTGAAGTCTACCAATGAGCAGTTCTTC.

This clonotype was observed a handful of times. The chain recombines TRBV7-3 with TRBJ2-3, with 9 bases identical to TRBD2. This CDR3 is built from 16 residues. J gave up 2 bases and V 5 bases, and 8 bases lay outside the gene matches. Germline CDR1 SGHTA, CDR2 FQGTGA. CDR3 coding DNA: TGTGCCAGCAGCGACCCGAGGACTAGCGACACAGATACGCAGTATTTT. It translates to CASSDPRTSDTDTQYF.

This clonotype was detected only a few times. This chain uses TRBV29-1 with TRBJ2-5; 7 positions match TRBD2. Germline CDR1 and CDR2: SQVTM and ANQGSEA. V trimming: 7 bases; J trimming: 4 bases; junction bases outside the gene matches: 6. This CDR3 is 12 amino acids long. This CDR3 is CSAAGRRETQYF. The CDR3 nucleotides read TGCAGCGCAGCGGGGAGGAGAGAGACCCAGTACTTC.

This clonotype was observed a handful of times. The chain recombines TRBV24-1 with TRBJ2-2, with D unresolved. V was cut by 1 base and J by 0 bases, with 8 bases left in between. The CDR3 sequence is 16 residues long. Germline CDR1 KGHDR, CDR2 SFDVKD. The CDR3 DNA sequence: TGTGCCACCAGTGATTTAGAGGCTACGAACACCGGGGAGCTGTTTTTT. It specifies CATSDLEATNTGELFF.

This clonotype was counted only a few times. The V gene is TRBV7-2, the J gene TRBJ2-7; 8 nucleotides agree with TRBD1. This CDR3 is built from 16 residues. V lost 5 bases, J lost 1 base, and 10 bases stayed unmatched. Germline V gives CDR1 SGHTA, CDR2 FQGNSA. DNA for the CDR3: TGTGCCAGCAGCCGTTCCGGGACAGGTGAATCCTACGAGCAGTACTTC. This sequence encodes CASSRSGTGESYEQYF. Together with reference TRBV7-2 and TRBJ2-7, the CDR3 gives the full variable domain: GAGVSQSPSNKVTEKGKDVELRCDPISGHTALYWYRQSLGQGLEFLIYFQGNSAPDKSGLPSDRFSAERTGGSVSTLTIQRTQQEDSAVYLCASSRSGTGESYEQYFGPGTRLTVT.

The DNA of the CDR3 is TGTGCCAGCAGCTCCCTCCAGGCTAACTATGGCTACACCTTC. Residues: CASSSLQANYGYTF. The chain couples TRBV5-5 to TRBJ1-2; D is unresolved. V was trimmed by 3 bases and J by 0 bases, leaving 9 bases between them. The length of the CDR3 is 14 residues. Looked up from germline, CDR1 is SGHKS and CDR2 is YYEKEE (reference sequence).

This chain joins TRBV6-1 and TRBJ1-5; TRBD1 matches 7 bases. Losses at the gene ends were 5 bases for V and 5 bases for J; bases not matched to a gene: 6. From germline, CDR1 is MNHNS and CDR2 SASEGT. The CDR3 consists of 14 residues. As DNA, the CDR3 is TGTGCCAGCAGTACGACAGGGACGGATCAGCCCCAGCATTTT. Translating gives CASSTTGTDQPQHF.

This clonotype was recorded a few times. DNA for the CDR3: TGCGCCAGCAGCCAAGTCGAGGGACAGCCTTACGAGCAGTACTTC. It specifies CASSQVEGQPYEQYF. The V and J genes are TRBV4-1 and TRBJ2-7, with TRBD1 identical over 7 bases. V shed 1 base, J shed 4 bases, and the junction held 7 bases outside the gene matches. The CDR3 has 15 residues. Germline CDR1 is MGHRA and CDR2 is YSYEKL.